Here is one TCR beta chain with its context. Its target is not known. CDR3 length: 13 amino acids. Germline CDR1 is MNHNY and CDR2 is SVGAGI (reference sequence). The record originates from a study of monozygotic twins with inflammatory bowel disease. The study's findings and limits: The sharing of clonotypes with others was lower in IBD patients than in healthy twins, especially with disease activity.

The authors used 3,000 to 3,500 ng of total RNA per TCR library. For both chains, the TCRalpha and TCRbeta cDNA went through two nested PCRs of approximately 16 and 9 cycles. TCRdb reprocessed the 5' RACE reads, keeping one entry per CDR3 protein, no DNA. Recorded for this sample: over 110,000 distinct CDR3 sequences. V and J are TRBV6-6 and TRBJ1-1. Sequencing input: blood. This receptor was taken from a human donor with ulcerative colitis or Crohn's disease, or a healthy co-twin of an affected twin (not recorded which). The CDR3 is CASSVGIFVGAFF.